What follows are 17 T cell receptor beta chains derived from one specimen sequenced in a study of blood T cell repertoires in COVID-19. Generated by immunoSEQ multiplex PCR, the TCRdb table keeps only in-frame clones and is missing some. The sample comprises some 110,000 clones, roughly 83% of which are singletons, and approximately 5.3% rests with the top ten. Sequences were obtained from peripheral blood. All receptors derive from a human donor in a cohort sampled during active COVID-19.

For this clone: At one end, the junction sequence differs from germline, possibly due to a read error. CDR3 DNA sequence: TGTGCCAGCACCTTGGGGGACAGCGAGACCCAGTACTTC. Translation gives CASTLGDSETQYF. The rearrangement links TRBV5-6 to TRBJ2-5; 7 positions agree with TRBD1. The CDR3 covers 13 residues. The germline CDR1 and CDR2 sequences are SGHDT and YYEEEE.

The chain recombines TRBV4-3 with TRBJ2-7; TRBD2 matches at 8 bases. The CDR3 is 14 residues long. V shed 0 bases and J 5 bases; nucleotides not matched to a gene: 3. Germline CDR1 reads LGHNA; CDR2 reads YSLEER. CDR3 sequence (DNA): TGCGCCAGCAGCCAAGAACCAGCGGGAGACGAGCAGTACTTC. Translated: CASSQEPAGDEQYF.

The CDR3 loop is CASSDLTGGLSGYTF. The CDR3 nucleotides read TGTGCCAGCAGCGACCTGACAGGGGGCCTCTCTGGCTACACCTTC. This chain links TRBV7-9 with TRBJ1-2, with 10 bases that match TRBD1. The V gene's germline CDR1 is SEHNR and CDR2 FQNEAQ (reference sequence). This CDR3 has 15 amino acids. With 5 bases clipped from V and 7 bases from J, the junction kept 10 bases outside the gene matches.

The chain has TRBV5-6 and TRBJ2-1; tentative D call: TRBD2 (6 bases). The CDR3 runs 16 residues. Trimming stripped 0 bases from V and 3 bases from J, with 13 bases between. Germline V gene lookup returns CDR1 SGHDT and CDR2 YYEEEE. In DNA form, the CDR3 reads TGTGCCAGCAGCTTGGCCGGGCGCGGGAACTACAATGAGCAGTTCTTC. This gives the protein CASSLAGRGNYNEQFF.

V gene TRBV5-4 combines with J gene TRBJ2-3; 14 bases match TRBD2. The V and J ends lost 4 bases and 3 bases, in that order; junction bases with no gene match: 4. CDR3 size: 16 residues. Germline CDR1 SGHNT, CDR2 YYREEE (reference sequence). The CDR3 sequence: CASSKGTSGGTDTQYF. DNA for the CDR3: TGTGCCAGCAGCAAAGGGACTAGCGGGGGAACAGATACGCAGTATTTT.

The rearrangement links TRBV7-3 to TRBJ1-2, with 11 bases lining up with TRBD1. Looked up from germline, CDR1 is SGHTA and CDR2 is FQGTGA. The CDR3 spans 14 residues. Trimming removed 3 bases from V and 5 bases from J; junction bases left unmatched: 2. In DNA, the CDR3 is TGTGCCAGCAGCTTGGACAGGGGGCATTATGGCTACACCTTC. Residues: CASSLDRGHYGYTF.

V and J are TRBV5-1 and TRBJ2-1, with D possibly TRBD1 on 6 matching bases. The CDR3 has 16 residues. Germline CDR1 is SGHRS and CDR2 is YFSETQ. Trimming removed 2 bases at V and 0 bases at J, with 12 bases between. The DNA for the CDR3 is TGCGCCAGCAGCTTAGTCCAGGGGAGCTCCTACAATGAGCAGTTCTTC. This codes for CASSLVQGSSYNEQFF.

This CDR3 reads CASSLSYSGDTQYF. The CDR3 bases are TGTGCCAGCAGCTTAAGTTATAGTGGAGATACGCAGTATTTT. The chain carries TRBV11-2 and TRBJ2-3; D remains ambiguous. This CDR3 is built from 14 residues. In germline, CDR1 is SGHAT, CDR2 FQNNGV. Trimming shortened V by 2 bases and J by 5 bases, and 11 bases separated the two germline ends.

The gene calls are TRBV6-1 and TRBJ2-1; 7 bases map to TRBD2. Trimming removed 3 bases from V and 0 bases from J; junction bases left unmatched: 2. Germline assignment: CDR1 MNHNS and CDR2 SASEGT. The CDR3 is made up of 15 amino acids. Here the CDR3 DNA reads TGTGCCAGCAGTGAGGGCGGGAGCTCCTACAATGAGCAGTTCTTC. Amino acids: CASSEGGSSYNEQFF.

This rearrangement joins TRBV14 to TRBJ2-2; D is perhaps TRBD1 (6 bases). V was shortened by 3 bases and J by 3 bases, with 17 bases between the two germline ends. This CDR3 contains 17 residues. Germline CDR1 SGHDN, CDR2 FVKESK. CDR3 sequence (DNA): TGTGCCAGCAGCCAGCATGAGACAGGCTTTTACACCGGGGAGCTGTTTTTT. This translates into CASSQHETGFYTGELFF.

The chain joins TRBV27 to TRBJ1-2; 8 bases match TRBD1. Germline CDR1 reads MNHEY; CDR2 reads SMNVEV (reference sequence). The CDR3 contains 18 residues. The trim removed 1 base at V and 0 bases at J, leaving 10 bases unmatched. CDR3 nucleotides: TGTGCCAGCAGTTTATGGGGGACAGGCGGGTCAGCTAACTATGGCTACACCTTC. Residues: CASSLWGTGGSANYGYTF.

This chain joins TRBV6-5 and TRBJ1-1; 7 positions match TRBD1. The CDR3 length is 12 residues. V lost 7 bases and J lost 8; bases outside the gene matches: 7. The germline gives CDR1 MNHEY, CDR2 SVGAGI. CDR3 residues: CASKGGLAEAFF. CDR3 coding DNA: TGTGCCAGCAAAGGGGGCTTAGCGGAAGCTTTCTTT.

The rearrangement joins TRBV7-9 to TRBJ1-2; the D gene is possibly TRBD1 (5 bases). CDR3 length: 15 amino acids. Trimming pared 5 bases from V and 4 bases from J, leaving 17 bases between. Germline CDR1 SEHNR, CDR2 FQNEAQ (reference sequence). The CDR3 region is CASSHPGRRGYGYTF. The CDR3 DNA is TGTGCCAGCAGCCACCCGGGACGGAGGGGCTATGGCTACACCTTC. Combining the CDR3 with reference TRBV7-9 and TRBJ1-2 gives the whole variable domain DTGVSQNPRHKITKRGQNVTFRCDPISEHNRLYWYRQTLGQGPEFLTYFQNEAQLEKSRLLSDRFSAERPKGSFSTLEIQRTEQGDSAMYLCASSHPGRRGYGYTFGSGTRLTVV.

Written as DNA, the CDR3 is TGTGCCAGCAGCTTAGAACGACTAGCGGGAGTGTATGAGCAGTTCTTC. Its translation: CASSLERLAGVYEQFF. The chain joins TRBV7-9 to TRBJ2-1; 12 positions agree with TRBD2. V gave up 1 base and J gave up 8 bases; unmatched junction bases: 6. Germline lookup yields CDR1 SEHNR and CDR2 FQNEAQ (reference sequence). The CDR3 has 16 residues.

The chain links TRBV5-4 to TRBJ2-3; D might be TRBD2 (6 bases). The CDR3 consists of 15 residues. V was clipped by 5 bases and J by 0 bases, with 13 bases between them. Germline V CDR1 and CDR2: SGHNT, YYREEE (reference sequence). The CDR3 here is CASRSGVESTDTQYF. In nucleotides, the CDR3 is TGTGCCAGCAGGTCGGGAGTAGAAAGCACAGATACGCAGTATTTT.

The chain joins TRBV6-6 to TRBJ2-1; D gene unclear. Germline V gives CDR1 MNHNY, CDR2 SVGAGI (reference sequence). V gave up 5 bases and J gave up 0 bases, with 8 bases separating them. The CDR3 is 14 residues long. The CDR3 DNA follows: TGTGCCAGCAGTGGATACAGCTCCTACAATGAGCAGTTCTTC. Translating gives CASSGYSSYNEQFF.

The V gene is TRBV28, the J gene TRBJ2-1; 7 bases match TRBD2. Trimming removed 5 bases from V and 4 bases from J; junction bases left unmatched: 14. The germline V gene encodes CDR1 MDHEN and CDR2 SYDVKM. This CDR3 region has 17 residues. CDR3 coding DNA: TGTGCCAGCAGTCCCCCGGGGGAGGGGACCAGTTACAATGAGCAGTTCTTC. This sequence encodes CASSPPGEGTSYNEQFF.